A single sample gave rise to the 7 T cell receptor beta chains below, sequenced in a study of blood T cell repertoires in COVID-19. Repertoires were generated with immunoSEQ multiplex PCR, while TCRdb's copy carries only in-frame clones and drops some. The sample lists some 240,000 clones, less than 85% occurring once. Specimen: peripheral blood. The receptors were gathered from a woman in her seventies with acute or convalescent COVID-19.

This chain connects TRBV10-3 to TRBJ2-1; 9 bases fit TRBD1. The CDR3 runs 17 residues. Unmatched junction bases numbered 10, after V lost 6 bases and J lost 1 base. Germline CDR1 and CDR2: ENHRY and SYGVKD. This CDR3 is CAISETQGARSYNEQFF. In DNA form, the CDR3 reads TGTGCCATCAGCGAAACACAGGGGGCGAGGTCCTACAATGAGCAGTTCTTC.

The chain joins TRBV5-6 to TRBJ2-5, with 8 nucleotides matching TRBD1. Germline V lookup: CDR1 SGHDT, CDR2 YYEEEE. The CDR3 is made up of 13 amino acids. The V and J ends lost 4 bases and 4 bases, in that order; junction bases with no gene match: 3. The CDR3 spells CASSIGQGETQYF. CDR3 nucleotide sequence: TGTGCCAGCAGCATTGGACAGGGAGAGACCCAGTACTTC.

The chain employs TRBV19 and TRBJ2-7; D possibly corresponds to TRBD2 (5 bases). Germline lookup yields CDR1 LNHDA and CDR2 SQIVND (reference sequence). This CDR3 contains 14 residues. Trimming pared 2 bases from V and 6 bases from J, leaving 14 bases between. CDR3 DNA: TGTGCCAGTAGTATACTGGCCGAGGGAAGCGAGCAGTACTTC. It is translated as CASSILAEGSEQYF. Combining the CDR3 with reference TRBV19 and TRBJ2-7 gives the whole variable domain DGGITQSPKYLFRKEGQNVTLSCEQNLNHDAMYWYRQDPGQGLRLIYYSQIVNDFQKGDIAEGYSVSREKKESFPLTVTSAQKNPTAFYLCASSILAEGSEQYFGPGTRLTVT.

The sample holds a few counts of this clone. This chain joins TRBV5-4 and TRBJ2-1; possible D gene TRBD2, 7 bases. V shed 7 bases and J shed 9 bases, with 14 bases lying between them. Germline V gene data show CDR1 as SGHNT and CDR2 as YYREEE (reference sequence). The CDR3 extends over 12 amino acids. The CDR3 reads CASSSGGGEQFF. DNA of the CDR3: TGTGCCAGCTCCTCGGGGGGCGGTGAGCAGTTCTTC. Filled out from reference TRBV5-4 and TRBJ2-1, the complete variable domain reads ETGVTQSPTHLIKTRGQQVTLRCSSQSGHNTVSWYQQALGQGPQFIFQYYREEENGRGNFPPRFSGLQFPNYSSELNVNALELDDSALYLCASSSGGGEQFFGPGTRLTVL.

Of note for this clone: The sample carries other DNA sequences with the same CDR3. The CDR3 reads CASSGQGRNQPQHF. DNA for the CDR3: TGTGCCAGCAGTGGACAGGGCCGCAATCAGCCCCAGCATTTT. The rearrangement uses TRBV2 and TRBJ1-5; 7 positions match TRBD1. This CDR3 spans 14 amino acids. With 4 bases clipped from V and 2 bases from J, the junction kept 2 bases outside the gene matches. Germline V gives CDR1 SNHLY, CDR2 FYNNEI.

The V and J genes are TRBV30 and TRBJ1-3; TRBD1 matches 12 bases. This CDR3 contains 15 residues. The germline V gene has CDR1 GTSNPN and CDR2 SVGIG (reference sequence). The V and J ends lost 2 bases and 4 bases, in that order; junction bases with no gene match: 3. In DNA form, the CDR3 reads TGTGCCTGGAGTCCCGGGACAGGGGGCGGAAACACCATATATTTT. Translated, it gives CAWSPGTGGGNTIYF.

Turning to this clone: At one of its ends the junction is not consistent with the germline gene, which may arise from a read error. The rearrangement links TRBV10-3 to TRBJ1-6; tentatively, D is TRBD1 (5 bases). The CDR3 has 17 amino acids. Germline V gives CDR1 ENHRY, CDR2 SYGVKD. CDR3 amino acids: CAVRTGGAGLANSPLHF. The CDR3 DNA reads TGTGCCGTCAGAACCGGAGGGGCAGGGCTCGCTAATTCACCCCTCCACTTT.